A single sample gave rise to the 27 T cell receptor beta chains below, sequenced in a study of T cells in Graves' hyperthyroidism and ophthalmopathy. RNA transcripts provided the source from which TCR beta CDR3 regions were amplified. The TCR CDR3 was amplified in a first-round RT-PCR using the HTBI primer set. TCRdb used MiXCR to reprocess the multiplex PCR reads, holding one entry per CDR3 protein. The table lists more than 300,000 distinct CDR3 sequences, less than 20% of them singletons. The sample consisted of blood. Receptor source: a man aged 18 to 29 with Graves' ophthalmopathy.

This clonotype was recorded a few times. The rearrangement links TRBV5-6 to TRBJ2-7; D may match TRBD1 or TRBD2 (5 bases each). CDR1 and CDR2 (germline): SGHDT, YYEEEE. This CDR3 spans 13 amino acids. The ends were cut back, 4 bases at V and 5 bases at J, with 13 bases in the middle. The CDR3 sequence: CASSRTVGDEQYF. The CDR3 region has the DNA TGTGCCAGCAGCAGGACGGTGGGGGACGAGCAGTACTTC.

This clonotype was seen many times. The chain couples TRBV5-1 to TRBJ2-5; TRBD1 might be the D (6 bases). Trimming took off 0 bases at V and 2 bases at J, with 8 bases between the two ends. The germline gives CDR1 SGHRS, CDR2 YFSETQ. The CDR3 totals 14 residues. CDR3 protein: CASSLVGTQETQYF. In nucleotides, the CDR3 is TGCGCCAGCAGCTTGGTCGGGACACAAGAGACCCAGTACTTC.

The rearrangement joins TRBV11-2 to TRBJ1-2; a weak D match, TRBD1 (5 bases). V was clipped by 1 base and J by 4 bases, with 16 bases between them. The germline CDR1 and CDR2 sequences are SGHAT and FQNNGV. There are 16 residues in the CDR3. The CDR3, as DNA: TGTGCCAGCAGCTTAGTCGCGGACCCAAGGGGCTATGGCTACACCTTC. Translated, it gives CASSLVADPRGYGYTF. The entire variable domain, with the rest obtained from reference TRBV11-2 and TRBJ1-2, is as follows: EAGVAQSPRYKIIEKRQSVAFWCNPISGHATLYWYQQILGQGPKLLIQFQNNGVVDDSQLPKDRFSAERLKGVDSTLKIQPAKLEDSAVYLCASSLVADPRGYGYTFGSGTRLTVV.

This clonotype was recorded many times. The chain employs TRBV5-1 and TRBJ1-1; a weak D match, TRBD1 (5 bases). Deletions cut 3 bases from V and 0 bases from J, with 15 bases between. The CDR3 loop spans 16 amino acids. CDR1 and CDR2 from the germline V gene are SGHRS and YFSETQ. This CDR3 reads CASSSTLDSMNTEAFF. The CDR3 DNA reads TGCGCCAGCAGCTCCACCTTAGACAGTATGAACACTGAAGCTTTCTTT. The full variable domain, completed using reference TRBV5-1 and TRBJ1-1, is KAGVTQTPRYLIKTRGQQVTLSCSPISGHRSVSWYQQTPGQGLQFLFEYFSETQRNKGNFPGRFSGRQFSNSRSEMNVSTLELGDSALYLCASSSTLDSMNTEAFFGQGTRLTVV.

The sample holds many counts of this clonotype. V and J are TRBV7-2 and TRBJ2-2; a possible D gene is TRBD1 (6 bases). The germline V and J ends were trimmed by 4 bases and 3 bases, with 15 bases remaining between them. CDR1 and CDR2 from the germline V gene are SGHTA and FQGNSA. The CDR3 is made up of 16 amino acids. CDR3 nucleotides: TGTGCCAGCAGCTCCTCCCCCCCAGGGGACACCGGGGAGCTGTTTTTT. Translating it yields CASSSSPPGDTGELFF.

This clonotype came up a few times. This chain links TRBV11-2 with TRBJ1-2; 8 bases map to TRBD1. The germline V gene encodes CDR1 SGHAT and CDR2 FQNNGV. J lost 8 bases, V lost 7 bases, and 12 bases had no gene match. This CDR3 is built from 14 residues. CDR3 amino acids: CASTAIRTGNGYTF. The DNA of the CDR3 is TGTGCCAGCACCGCAATTAGGACAGGGAACGGCTACACCTTC.

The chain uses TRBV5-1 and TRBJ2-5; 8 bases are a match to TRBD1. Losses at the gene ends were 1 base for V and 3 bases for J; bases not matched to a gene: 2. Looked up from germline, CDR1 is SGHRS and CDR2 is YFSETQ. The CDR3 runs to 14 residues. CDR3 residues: CASSLLDREETQYF. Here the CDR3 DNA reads TGCGCCAGCAGCTTGTTGGACAGGGAAGAGACCCAGTACTTC.

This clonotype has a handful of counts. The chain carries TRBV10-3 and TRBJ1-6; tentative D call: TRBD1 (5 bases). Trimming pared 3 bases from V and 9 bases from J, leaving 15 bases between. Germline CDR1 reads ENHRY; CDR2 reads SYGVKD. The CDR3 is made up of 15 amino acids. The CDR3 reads CAISDSGARGSPLHF. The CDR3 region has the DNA TGTGCCATCAGTGACTCCGGGGCCCGAGGTTCACCCCTCCACTTT.

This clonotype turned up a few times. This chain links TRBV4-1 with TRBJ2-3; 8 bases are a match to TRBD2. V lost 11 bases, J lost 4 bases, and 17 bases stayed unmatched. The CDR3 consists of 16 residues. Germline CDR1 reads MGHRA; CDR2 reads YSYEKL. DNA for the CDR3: TGCGCCCCCACCCTCGGATTGGCGGGGGGTCCAGATACGCAGTATTTT. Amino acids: CAPTLGLAGGPDTQYF.

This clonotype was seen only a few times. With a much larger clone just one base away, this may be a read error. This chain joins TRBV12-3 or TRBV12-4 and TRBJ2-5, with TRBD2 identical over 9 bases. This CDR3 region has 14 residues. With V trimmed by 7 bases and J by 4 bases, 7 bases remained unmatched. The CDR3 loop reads CASTVAGEGETQYF. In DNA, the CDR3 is TGTGCCAGCACCGTAGCGGGGGAGGGAGAGACCCAGTACTTC.

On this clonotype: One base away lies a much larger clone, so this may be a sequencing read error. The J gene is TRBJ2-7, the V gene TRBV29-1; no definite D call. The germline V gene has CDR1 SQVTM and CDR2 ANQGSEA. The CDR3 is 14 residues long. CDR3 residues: CSGQSGRPPYKQYF. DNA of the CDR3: TGCAGCGGCCAAAGTGGCCGCCCCCCCTACAAGCAGTACTTC.

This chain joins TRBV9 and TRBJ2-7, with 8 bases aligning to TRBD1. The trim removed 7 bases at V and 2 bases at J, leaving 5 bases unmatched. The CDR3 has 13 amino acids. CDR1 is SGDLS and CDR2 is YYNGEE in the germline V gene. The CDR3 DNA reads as TGTGCCAGCGGCGGACAGGGCCCCTACGAGCAGTACTTC. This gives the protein CASGGQGPYEQYF.

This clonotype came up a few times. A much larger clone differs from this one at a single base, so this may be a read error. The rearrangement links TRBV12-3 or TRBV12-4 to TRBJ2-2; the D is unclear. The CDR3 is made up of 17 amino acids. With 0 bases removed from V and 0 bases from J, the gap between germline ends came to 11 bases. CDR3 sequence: CASSLATALANTGELFF. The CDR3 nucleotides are TGTGCCAGCAGTTTAGCAACCGCGCTCGCGAACACCGGGGAGCTGTTTTTT.

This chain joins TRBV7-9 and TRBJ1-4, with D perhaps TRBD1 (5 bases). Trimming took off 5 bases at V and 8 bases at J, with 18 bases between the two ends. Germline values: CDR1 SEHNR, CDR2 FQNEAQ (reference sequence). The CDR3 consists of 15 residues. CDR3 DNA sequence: TGTGCCAGCAGCCTAGGCGGAGGGGACCGAGAAAAACTGTTTTTT. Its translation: CASSLGGGDREKLFF.

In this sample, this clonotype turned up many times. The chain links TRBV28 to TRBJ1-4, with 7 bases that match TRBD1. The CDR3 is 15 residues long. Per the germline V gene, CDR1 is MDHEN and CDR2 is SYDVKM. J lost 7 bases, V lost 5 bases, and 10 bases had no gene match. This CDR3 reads CASSAHQGEGEKLFF. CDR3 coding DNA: TGTGCCAGCAGTGCGCACCAGGGGGAGGGTGAAAAACTGTTTTTT.

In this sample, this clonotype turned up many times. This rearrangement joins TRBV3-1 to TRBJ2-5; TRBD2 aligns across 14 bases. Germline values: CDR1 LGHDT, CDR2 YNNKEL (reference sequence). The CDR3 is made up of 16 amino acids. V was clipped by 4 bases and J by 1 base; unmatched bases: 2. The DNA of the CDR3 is TGTGCCAGCAGCCGCGGGACTAGCGGGGGCCAAGAGACCCAGTACTTC. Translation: CASSRGTSGGQETQYF.

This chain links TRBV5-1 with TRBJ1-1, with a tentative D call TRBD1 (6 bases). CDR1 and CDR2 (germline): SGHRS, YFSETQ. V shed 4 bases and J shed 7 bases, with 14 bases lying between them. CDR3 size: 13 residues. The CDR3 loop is CASSPKEGGEAFF. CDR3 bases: TGCGCCAGCAGCCCGAAGGAGGGGGGTGAAGCTTTCTTT.

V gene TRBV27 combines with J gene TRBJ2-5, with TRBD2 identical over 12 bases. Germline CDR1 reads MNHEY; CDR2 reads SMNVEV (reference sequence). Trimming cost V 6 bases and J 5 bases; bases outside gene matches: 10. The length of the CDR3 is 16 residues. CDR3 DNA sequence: TGTGCCAGCAGCCCTAGCGGGGGGGCAGGTGTGGAGACCCAGTACTTC. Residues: CASSPSGGAGVETQYF.

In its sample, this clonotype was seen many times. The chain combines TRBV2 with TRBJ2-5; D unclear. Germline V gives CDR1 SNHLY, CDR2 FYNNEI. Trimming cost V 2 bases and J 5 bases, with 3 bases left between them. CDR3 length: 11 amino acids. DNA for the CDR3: TGTGCCAGCAGTGAACGGGAGACCCAGTACTTC. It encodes CASSERETQYF.

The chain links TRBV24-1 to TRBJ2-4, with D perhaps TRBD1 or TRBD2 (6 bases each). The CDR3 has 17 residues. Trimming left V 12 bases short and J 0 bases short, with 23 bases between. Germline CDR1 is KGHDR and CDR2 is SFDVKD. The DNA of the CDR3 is TGTGCCCCCACCAGAATCGGGGGCCCCTTAGCCAAAAACATTCAGTACTTC. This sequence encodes CAPTRIGGPLAKNIQYF.

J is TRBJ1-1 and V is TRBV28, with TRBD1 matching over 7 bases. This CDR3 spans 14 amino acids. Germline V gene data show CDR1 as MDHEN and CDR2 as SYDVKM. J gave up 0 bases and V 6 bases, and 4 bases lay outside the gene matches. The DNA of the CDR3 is TGTGCCAGCAGATCGGGACAGCTGAACACTGAAGCTTTCTTT. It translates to CASRSGQLNTEAFF.

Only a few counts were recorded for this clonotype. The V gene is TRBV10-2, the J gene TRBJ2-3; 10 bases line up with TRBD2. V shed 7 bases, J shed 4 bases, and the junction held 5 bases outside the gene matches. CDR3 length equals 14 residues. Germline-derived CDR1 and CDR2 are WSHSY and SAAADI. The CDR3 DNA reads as TGCGCCAGCATGGTAGCGGGGGGCCCAGATACGCAGTATTTT. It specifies CASMVAGGPDTQYF.

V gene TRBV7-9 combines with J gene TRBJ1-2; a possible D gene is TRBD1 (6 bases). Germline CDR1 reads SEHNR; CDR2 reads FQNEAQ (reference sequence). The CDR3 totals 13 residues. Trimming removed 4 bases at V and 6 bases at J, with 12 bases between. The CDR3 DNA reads TGTGCCAGCAGCTCAGCGACAGGAGATGGCTACACCTTC. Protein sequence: CASSSATGDGYTF. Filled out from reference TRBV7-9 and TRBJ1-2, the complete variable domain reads DTGVSQNPRHKITKRGQNVTFRCDPISEHNRLYWYRQTLGQGPEFLTYFQNEAQLEKSRLLSDRFSAERPKGSFSTLEIQRTEQGDSAMYLCASSSATGDGYTFGSGTRLTVV.

In DNA form, the CDR3 reads TGTGCCAGCAGCGTAGAGGCAGCAACTTACTCCCTCCACTTT. It codes for CASSVEAATYSLHF. The rearrangement joins TRBV9 to TRBJ1-6; D is undetermined. V was trimmed by 0 bases and J by 14 bases, leaving 15 bases between them. Per the germline V gene, CDR1 is SGDLS and CDR2 is YYNGEE. This CDR3 has 14 amino acids.

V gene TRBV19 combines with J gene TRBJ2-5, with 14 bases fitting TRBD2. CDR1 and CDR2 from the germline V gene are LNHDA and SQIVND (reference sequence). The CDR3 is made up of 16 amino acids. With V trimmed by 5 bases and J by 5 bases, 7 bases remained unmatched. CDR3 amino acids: CASSARLAGGLETQYF. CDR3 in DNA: TGTGCCAGTAGTGCAAGACTAGCGGGGGGGCTCGAGACCCAGTACTTC.

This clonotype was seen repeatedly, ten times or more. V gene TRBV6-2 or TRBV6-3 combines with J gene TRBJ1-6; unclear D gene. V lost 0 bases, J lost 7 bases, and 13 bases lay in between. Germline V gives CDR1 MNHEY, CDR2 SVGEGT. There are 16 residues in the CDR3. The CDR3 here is CASSYSRNIPNSPLHF. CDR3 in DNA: TGTGCCAGCAGTTACTCGAGGAACATACCGAATTCACCCCTCCACTTT.

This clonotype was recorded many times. Here the CDR3 reads CSVEGSGGKDTEAFF. CDR3 nucleotide sequence: TGCAGCGTTGAGGGTTCAGGGGGGAAGGACACTGAAGCTTTCTTT. The V and J genes are TRBV29-1 and TRBJ1-1, with 7 bases fitting TRBD1. Trimming at V came to 3 bases and at J to 3 bases, leaving 10 bases not matched to a gene. This CDR3 spans 15 amino acids. CDR1 and CDR2 (germline): SQVTM, ANQGSEA.